This is a list of T cell receptor beta chains from one sample in a study of blood T cells in healthy people across ages. Each CDR3 protein is one row after TCRdb ran MiXCR on the 5' RACE reads. The sample includes hundreds of thousands of distinct CDR3 sequences, approximately 30% of them seen just once. The sample was blood. The origin of the receptors is a woman older than 75 in good health. Both conserved end residues are part of each CDR3. Each record gives: clone size, D gene, V gene, J gene, CDR3 protein, CDR3 DNA. D genes are given only for firm matches. A row's size may be missing; if present it is once, few, many or a size class.

abundance: many; d_gene: .; v_gene: TRBV6-1; j_gene: TRBJ2-6; CDR3aa: CASRASGANVLTF; CDR3nt: TGTGCCAGCAGGGCCTCTGGGGCCAACGTCCTGACTTTC
abundance: few; d_gene: .; v_gene: TRBV4-3; j_gene: TRBJ1-4; CDR3aa: CASSQVTENEKLFF; CDR3nt: TGCGCCAGCAGCCAAGTAACAGAAAATGAAAAACTGTTTTTT
abundance: few; d_gene: TRBD2; v_gene: TRBV6-2/TRBV6-3; j_gene: TRBJ2-1; CDR3aa: CASSHTRGGGALGDEQFF; CDR3nt: TGTGCCAGCAGCCACACCCGGGGCGGGGGGGCCTTGGGCGATGAGCAGTTCTTC
abundance: many; d_gene: .; v_gene: TRBV5-1; j_gene: TRBJ2-1; CDR3aa: CASSLAGTSYNEQFF; CDR3nt: TGCGCCAGCAGCTTGGCCGGGACTTCTTACAATGAGCAGTTCTTC
abundance: many; d_gene: TRBD1; v_gene: TRBV5-1; j_gene: TRBJ2-5; CDR3aa: CASSLVGQGETQYF; CDR3nt: TGCGCCAGCAGCTTGGTTGGACAGGGAGAGACCCAGTACTTC
abundance: many; d_gene: TRBD2; v_gene: TRBV20-1; j_gene: TRBJ2-1; CDR3aa: CSASLLAGGSVYNEQFF; CDR3nt: TGCAGTGCTAGTCTTCTAGCGGGGGGTTCAGTTTACAATGAGCAGTTCTTC
abundance: .; d_gene: TRBD1; v_gene: TRBV28; j_gene: TRBJ2-7; CDR3aa: CASSLHAGQGYNEQYF; CDR3nt: TGTGCCAGCAGCCTTCATGCGGGACAGGGATACAATGAGCAGTACTTC
abundance: .; d_gene: TRBD1; v_gene: TRBV6-9; j_gene: TRBJ1-5; CDR3aa: CASTRQGASSNQPQHF; CDR3nt: TGTGCCAGCACTAGACAGGGGGCGAGTAGCAATCAGCCCCAGCATTTT
abundance: many; d_gene: .; v_gene: TRBV20-1; j_gene: TRBJ2-4; CDR3aa: CSARFPGTKNIQYF; CDR3nt: TGCAGTGCTAGGTTTCCCGGGACCAAAAACATTCAGTACTTC
abundance: few; d_gene: .; v_gene: TRBV10-3; j_gene: TRBJ1-5; CDR3aa: CAISEEGVQPQHF; CDR3nt: TGTGCCATCAGTGAGGAGGGGGTCCAGCCCCAGCATTTT
abundance: many; d_gene: TRBD1; v_gene: TRBV3-1; j_gene: TRBJ2-1; CDR3aa: CASSLIIGDRGLREQFF; CDR3nt: TGTGCCAGCAGCCTCATAATAGGGGACAGGGGGTTACGGGAGCAGTTCTTC
abundance: .; d_gene: TRBD1; v_gene: TRBV5-5; j_gene: TRBJ2-2; CDR3aa: CASSSTGGTAELFF; CDR3nt: TGTGCCAGCAGCTCGACAGGGGGGACCGCGGAGCTGTTTTTT
abundance: .; d_gene: .; v_gene: TRBV7-3; j_gene: TRBJ2-7; CDR3aa: CASSLWRSYEQYF; CDR3nt: TGTGCCAGCAGCTTATGGCGCTCCTACGAGCAGTACTTC
abundance: many; d_gene: TRBD1; v_gene: TRBV7-9; j_gene: TRBJ2-3; CDR3aa: CASSPEGGRGTDTQYF; CDR3nt: TGTGCCAGCAGCCCCGAGGGTGGCAGGGGGACAGATACGCAGTATTTT
abundance: .; d_gene: .; v_gene: TRBV6-1; j_gene: TRBJ1-2; CDR3aa: CASSERVEFYGYTF; CDR3nt: TGTGCCAGCAGTGAGAGGGTTGAATTCTATGGCTACACCTTC
abundance: few; d_gene: TRBD2; v_gene: TRBV20-1; j_gene: TRBJ2-5; CDR3aa: CSAGVSTSGDSPQYF; CDR3nt: TGCAGTGCTGGGGTCAGTACTAGCGGGGATAGTCCCCAGTACTTC
abundance: .; d_gene: .; v_gene: TRBV20-1; j_gene: TRBJ1-5; CDR3aa: CSAMSGGQPQHF; CDR3nt: TGCAGTGCCATGTCGGGGGGACAGCCCCAGCATTTT
abundance: many; d_gene: .; v_gene: TRBV12-3/TRBV12-4; j_gene: TRBJ2-7; CDR3aa: CASSLVGPLSEQYF; CDR3nt: TGTGCCAGCAGTTTAGTCGGCCCACTATCAGAGCAGTACTTC
abundance: few; d_gene: .; v_gene: TRBV29-1; j_gene: TRBJ1-1; CDR3aa: CSVSTGNTEAFF; CDR3nt: TGCAGCGTTTCGACAGGGAACACTGAAGCTTTCTTT
abundance: many; d_gene: TRBD2; v_gene: TRBV20-1; j_gene: TRBJ2-7; CDR3aa: CSAHPATSGVFYEQYF; CDR3nt: TGCAGTGCCCACCCCGCAACTAGCGGGGTCTTCTACGAGCAGTACTTC
abundance: few; d_gene: .; v_gene: TRBV10-2; j_gene: TRBJ1-5; CDR3aa: CASSEQISNQPQHF; CDR3nt: TGCGCCAGCAGTGAACAGATTAGCAATCAGCCCCAGCATTTT
abundance: .; d_gene: TRBD1; v_gene: TRBV19; j_gene: TRBJ1-6; CDR3aa: CASSIGGTGRSPLHF; CDR3nt: TGTGCCAGTAGTATAGGAGGGACAGGGCGCTCACCCCTCCACTTT
abundance: many; d_gene: .; v_gene: TRBV7-2; j_gene: TRBJ2-5; CDR3aa: CASSLSYTETQYF; CDR3nt: TGTGCCAGCAGCTTAAGCTACACGGAGACCCAGTACTTC
abundance: many; d_gene: .; v_gene: TRBV28; j_gene: TRBJ1-1; CDR3aa: CASIRNEAFF; CDR3nt: TGTGCCAGCATACGAAATGAAGCTTTCTTT
abundance: .; d_gene: .; v_gene: TRBV6-6; j_gene: TRBJ2-3; CDR3aa: CASRQFPDTDTQYF; CDR3nt: TGTGCCAGCAGGCAGTTCCCCGACACAGATACGCAGTATTTT
abundance: few; d_gene: .; v_gene: TRBV6-6; j_gene: TRBJ2-3; CDR3aa: CASSSSGYRTDTQYF; CDR3nt: TGTGCCAGCAGTTCTTCCGGTTATCGCACAGATACGCAGTATTTT
abundance: many; d_gene: .; v_gene: TRBV5-1; j_gene: TRBJ2-1; CDR3aa: CASSPASYEQFF; CDR3nt: TGCGCCAGCAGCCCGGCATCCTATGAGCAGTTCTTC
abundance: few; d_gene: TRBD1; v_gene: TRBV20-1; j_gene: TRBJ1-5; CDR3aa: CSAWDRDQPQHF; CDR3nt: TGCAGTGCCTGGGACAGAGATCAGCCCCAGCATTTT
abundance: many; d_gene: .; v_gene: TRBV21-1; j_gene: TRBJ2-7; CDR3aa: CASSSLGQGVNPSEQYF; CDR3nt: TGTGCCAGCAGCTCGTTAGGACAGGGCGTTAATCCTTCCGAGCAGTACTTC
abundance: many; d_gene: TRBD1; v_gene: TRBV20-1; j_gene: TRBJ1-5; CDR3aa: CSARDPQGKPQHF; CDR3nt: TGCAGTGCTAGAGATCCACAGGGGAAGCCCCAGCATTTT
abundance: few; d_gene: .; v_gene: TRBV3-1; j_gene: TRBJ1-1; CDR3aa: CASSQGGGTRAAFF; CDR3nt: TGTGCCAGCAGCCAAGGAGGCGGGACGCGGGCAGCTTTCTTT
abundance: many; d_gene: .; v_gene: TRBV5-1; j_gene: TRBJ1-6; CDR3aa: CASSLDSHYNSPLHF; CDR3nt: TGCGCCAGCAGCTTGGATAGCCATTATAATTCACCCCTCCACTTT
abundance: .; d_gene: .; v_gene: TRBV7-2; j_gene: TRBJ2-5; CDR3aa: CASSPNAGQETQYF; CDR3nt: TGTGCCAGCAGCCCGAATGCCGGGCAAGAGACCCAGTACTTC
abundance: .; d_gene: .; v_gene: TRBV7-9; j_gene: TRBJ2-6; CDR3aa: CASSLDPQHGANVLTF; CDR3nt: TGTGCCAGCAGCTTAGATCCACAGCATGGGGCCAACGTCCTGACTTTC
abundance: .; d_gene: TRBD1; v_gene: TRBV6-1; j_gene: TRBJ2-2; CDR3aa: CASSARQGGGGELFF; CDR3nt: TGTGCCAGCAGTGCTCGACAGGGTGGTGGCGGGGAGCTGTTTTTT
abundance: many; d_gene: .; v_gene: TRBV5-5; j_gene: TRBJ2-3; CDR3aa: CASSQNTDTQYF; CDR3nt: TGTGCCAGCAGTCAAAACACAGATACGCAGTATTTT
abundance: many; d_gene: .; v_gene: TRBV5-6; j_gene: TRBJ1-5; CDR3aa: CASSSRLPNQPQHF; CDR3nt: TGTGCCAGCAGCTCCCGTCTCCCCAATCAGCCCCAGCATTTT
abundance: .; d_gene: .; v_gene: TRBV6-2/TRBV6-3; j_gene: TRBJ2-1; CDR3aa: CASSKRWVDSYNEQFF; CDR3nt: TGTGCCAGCAGTAAACGGTGGGTGGATTCCTACAATGAGCAGTTCTTC
abundance: many; d_gene: .; v_gene: TRBV5-1; j_gene: TRBJ2-7; CDR3aa: CASSLALGLSYEQYF; CDR3nt: TGCGCCAGCAGCTTGGCCTTGGGGCTTTCCTACGAGCAGTACTTC
abundance: many; d_gene: TRBD1; v_gene: TRBV20-1; j_gene: TRBJ1-4; CDR3aa: CSAKQQGAGEKLFF; CDR3nt: TGCAGTGCTAAACAACAGGGGGCCGGTGAAAAACTGTTTTTT
abundance: .; d_gene: .; v_gene: TRBV20-1; j_gene: TRBJ2-1; CDR3aa: CSAIIIGNEQFF; CDR3nt: TGCAGTGCTATTATAATTGGGAATGAGCAGTTCTTC
abundance: .; d_gene: TRBD1; v_gene: TRBV7-2; j_gene: TRBJ1-5; CDR3aa: CTSSPDRDKYRPQHF; CDR3nt: TGTACCAGCAGCCCAGACAGGGACAAGTATCGGCCCCAGCATTTT
abundance: .; d_gene: .; v_gene: TRBV20-1; j_gene: TRBJ2-7; CDR3aa: CSARAEAISAYEQYF; CDR3nt: TGCAGTGCTAGAGCGGAGGCTATAAGTGCCTACGAGCAGTACTTC
abundance: .; d_gene: TRBD1; v_gene: TRBV7-2; j_gene: TRBJ1-4; CDR3aa: CASSLGQGGGEKLFF; CDR3nt: TGTGCCAGCAGCTTAGGACAGGGCGGTGGGGAAAAACTGTTTTTT